Included here is one TCR beta chain sequence, with context. V shed 4 bases, J shed 9 bases, and the junction held 12 bases outside the gene matches. The CDR3 length is 15 residues. From germline, CDR1 is SGHRS and CDR2 YFSETQ. The data were obtained in a study of neoadjuvant anti-PD-1 for oral cavity cancer. Libraries were prepared by immunoSEQ multiplex PCR; TCRdb keeps only in-frame clonotypes and omits some of them. This sample has tens of thousands of clones, with 65% to 80% found just once. The chain couples TRBV5-1 to TRBJ2-1, with 8 bases lining up with TRBD2. Sequenced here: PBMCs, sampled before nivolumab (anti-PD-1) treatment. This clonotype was sampled from a person aged 35-79 years with oral cavity squamous cell carcinoma. Here the CDR3 DNA reads TGCGCCAGCAGCGCCGGACAGTATGCGGGAGGTGAGCAGTTCTTC. Its translation is CASSAGQYAGGEQFF.